This T cell receptor beta chain appears in the sequencing data of a study of vaccination and CD4 T cells after COVID-19 (dated by TCRdb to about 2022). Study-level background: Six males and four females were included in the convalescent cohort, with two Hispanic individuals, seven Caucasians, two Asians and one multiracial person represented. Post-vaccine blood samples were taken a median of around 77 days after the second vaccine dose, with a range of roughly 13 to 250 days. In roughly nine COVID-19 convalescent patients and a handful of infection-naive healthy vaccine recipients, the spike-specific CD4+ TCR repertoire before mRNA vaccination was compared with the repertoire after mRNA vaccination. Control cultures received a CEFX viral epitope pool as the positive control, an HIV-1 Nef peptide pool as the negative control, or no peptide. Participants got two doses of the Pfizer-BioNTech BNT162b2 vaccine (n=8) or two doses of the Moderna mRNA-1273 vaccine (n=2). The cultures were stimulated with overlapping spike peptide pools from SARS-CoV-2 and from the common cold coronaviruses HCoV-NL63, HCoV-OC43 and HCoV-229E. Post-COVID blood samples from convalescent patients were collected a median of about 100 days after diagnosis, with a range of roughly 35 to 180 days. General study outcomes and caveats: Of the vaccine-specific clones in convalescent patients, 304 of 307, or nearly all, reacted only to SARS-CoV-2 spike and did not cross-react with common cold coronaviruses. Relatively few convalescent patients were included in the study, and early timepoints after natural infection were not analyzed. Among the post-vaccine SARS-CoV-2-reactive clones in convalescent patients, a median 86.3% showed up only after vaccination, which suggests vaccine-specific priming. Although the median number of SARS-CoV-2-reactive clonotypes went up from roughly 22 after infection to 38 after vaccination, the increase was not significant.

Receptors were amplified or captured by PCR. TCR sequencing of DNA from cultured CD4+ T cells used the Oncomine TCR Beta short-read assay at the Johns Hopkins FTIC core. The QIAamp micro DNA kit was used to extract genomic DNA from the cultured CD4+ T cells. Oncomine TCR Beta libraries from cultured CD4+ T cells were pooled using unique dual indexes and sequenced on an Illumina iSeq 100. As for how the authors treated the data: Non-productive sequences were removed, and CDR3s that did not start with C, did not end with F or W, or were shorter than 7 amino acids were discarded. Antigen-specific clonotypes were identified with the MANAFEST web application by comparing peptide-stimulated wells with reference and other culture wells. To be called positive, a clone needed an FDR below 0.05, an odds ratio above 5, and a productive frequency above 0.1% in at least two of three replicate wells. Cross-reactive clonotypes were defined as significantly expanded in both SARS-CoV-2 spike wells and at least one common cold coronavirus spike condition. Levenshtein distances (stringdist) and unrooted phylogenetic trees (ape) in R version 3.6.1 were used to assess CDR3 homology. TCRdb redid the processing of the public reads, applying fastp at Q25 and MiXCR, and retained in-frame beta chains. Each record represents a unique CDR3 protein, reported with the most common genes and DNA among its rows. It is TCRdb's table, rather than the study itself, that gives the V and J calls and clone size. The sample table holds 12,000 or so distinct CDR3 sequences, of which about 19% were seen once. Of the sample, roughly 13% falls within the top ten clones.

With respect to this clonotype: Its antigen is unknown. There are no base qualities to consult, and no much larger clone falls within one base.

The treatment or condition label here, explained by the study, means: roughly 11-day PBMC culture with coronavirus spike peptide pools or control peptides (ViraFEST assay). The study used the ViraFEST assay, which expanded antigen-specific T cells with peptide pools and then identified expanded clonotypes by TCR sequencing. The absence of prior SARS-CoV-2 infection in healthy vaccine recipients was confirmed by negative nucleocapsid antibody tests before and after vaccination. Each well held roughly 2 million PBMCs cultured in IMDM containing around 5% human AB serum and about 10 IU/ml IL-2, with about 9.4 ug/ml peptide pools added. On days 3 and 7, half of the culture medium was replaced with fresh IL-2-containing medium. After around 11 days of culture, CD4+ T cells were isolated by negative selection using the EasySep CD4+ T cell isolation kit. PBMCs were separated from whole blood using Ficoll-Paque Plus gradient centrifugation and then either used fresh or cryopreserved at -140C. In general, triplicate wells were set up for every culture condition.

The receptor's source is a human donor who received a COVID-19 vaccine. Sequenced here: CD4+ T cells from blood, cultured in vitro, sampled before SARS-CoV-2 vaccination.

The CDR3 has the sequence CATSDPLAGGGETQYF. The nucleotides are TGTGCCACCAGTGACCCGCTAGCGGGTGGGGGAGAGACCCAGTACTTC. The chain was built from TRBV24-1 and TRBJ2-5; a stretch of 8 junction bases matches TRBD2. Based on the germline V gene, the CDR1 and CDR2 sequences are KGHDR and SFDVKD. At the junction V is shortened by 4 bases and J by 4 bases; bases outside the gene matches: 10. Inclusive of the bounding cysteine and phenylalanine, the CDR3 is 16 residues long. Of the read, only the CDR3 DNA is kept; its 48 bases are in frame from base 1.